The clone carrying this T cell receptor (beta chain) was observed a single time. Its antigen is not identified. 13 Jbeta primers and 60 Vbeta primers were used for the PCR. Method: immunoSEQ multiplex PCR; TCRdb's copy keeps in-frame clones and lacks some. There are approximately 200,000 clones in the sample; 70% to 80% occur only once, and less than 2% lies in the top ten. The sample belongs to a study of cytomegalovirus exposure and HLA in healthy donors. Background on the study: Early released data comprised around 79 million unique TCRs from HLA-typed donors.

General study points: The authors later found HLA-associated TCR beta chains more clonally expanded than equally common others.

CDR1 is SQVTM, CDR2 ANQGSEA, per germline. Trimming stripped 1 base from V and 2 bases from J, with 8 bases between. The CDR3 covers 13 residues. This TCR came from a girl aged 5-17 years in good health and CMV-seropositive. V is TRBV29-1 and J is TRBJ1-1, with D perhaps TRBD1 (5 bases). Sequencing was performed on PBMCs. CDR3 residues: CSVEGQPNTEAFF. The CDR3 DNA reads TGCAGCGTTGAAGGACAGCCAAACACTGAAGCTTTCTTT.